This TCR beta chain was captured in a study of blood T cell repertoires in COVID-19. As for the study in general: Sites across the United States, Italy and Spain contributed samples from acute and convalescent COVID-19. PBMCs, B-cell-depleted T cells, or T cells provided the cDNA or gDNA that made up the material.

Per the original data handling: Researchers report that nucleated cell counts were estimated from reference gene primer amplification. Assay: immunoSEQ multiplex PCR; the TCRdb copy retains only in-frame clones and omits some. D and trimming come from the DNA, and the V and J calls and clone size come from that table. The table has 35,000 to 50,000 clones, roughly 80% seen once; the top ten hold over 8%. The sequence derives from a man in his sixties in a cohort sampled during active COVID-19. Sequenced input: peripheral blood.

In DNA form, the CDR3 reads TGTGCCAGCTCACCACCGTCGGGGTACTATGGCTACACCTTC. This encodes CASSPPSGYYGYTF. The chain employs TRBV18 and TRBJ1-2; D is ambiguous. The CDR3 has 14 residues. Trimming took 0 bases from V and 3 from J, leaving 8 bases between them. Germline assignment: CDR1 KGHSH and CDR2 LQKENI.